Included here is one TCR beta chain sequence, with context. The record originates from a study of shared clonotypes between healthy human individuals. About the research overall: Used for every donor were three CD4 naive, three CD4 memory, two CD8 naive and one CD8 memory plate.

Sequenced by immunoSEQ multiplex PCR; TCRdb stores in-frame clones only, minus some. The table has roughly 120,000 clones, 65% to 75% seen once; the top ten hold approximately 23%. The germline CDR1 and CDR2 sequences are LNHNV and YYDKDF (reference sequence). This CDR3 comprises 20 residues. V dropped 1 base and J dropped 0; count of bases not matched to a gene: 13. The chain carries TRBV15 and TRBJ2-7; 12 bases are shared with TRBD2. Sequenced sample: memory CD8+ T cells sorted from blood. The subset denotes: CD45RO+ cells pooled with CCR7-negative TemRA cells. The origin of this receptor is a woman under 40 in good health. The CDR3 DNA follows: TGTGCCACCAGCAGAGCAGGCAGGACTAGCGGGAAGGAGGGCTCCTACGAGCAGTACTTC. Protein product: CATSRAGRTSGKEGSYEQYF.